This TCR beta chain was captured in a study of a mutant IDH1 vaccine in newly diagnosed glioma. Overall study context: Of treated patients, around 62% were men and 37.5% women, averaging around 40 years. General observations from the study: Apparently, pseudoprogression bore no relation to changes among the top peripheral T cell clonotypes.

The table came from immunoSEQ multiplex PCR; TCRdb's copy has only in-frame clones and leaves some out. Here the sample spans tens of thousands of clones, about 88% being singletons. Indicated time point: baseline, week 1 (first vaccination visit). This sample's treatment: pre-vaccination baseline after standard-of-care therapy. Patients carried new grade 3 or 4 IDH1-mutant astrocytomas lacking nuclear ATRX. CDR3 length equals 16 residues. The germline gives CDR1 MNHNS, CDR2 SASEGT. The V segment lost 4 bases and the J segment 0 bases; nucleotides outside the gene matches: 8. Notes on this clone: The target antigen is unknown.

The receptor's source is a woman in her forties with glioma. The V and J genes are TRBV6-1 and TRBJ1-2, with 7 bases fitting TRBD1. The sequences come from PBMCs, collected from a glioma patient treated with radiotherapy, temozolomide or both. Written as DNA, the CDR3 is TGTGCCAGCAGTGGTCAAAGGGGGCGTTCTAACTATGGCTACACCTTC. Residues: CASSGQRGRSNYGYTF.